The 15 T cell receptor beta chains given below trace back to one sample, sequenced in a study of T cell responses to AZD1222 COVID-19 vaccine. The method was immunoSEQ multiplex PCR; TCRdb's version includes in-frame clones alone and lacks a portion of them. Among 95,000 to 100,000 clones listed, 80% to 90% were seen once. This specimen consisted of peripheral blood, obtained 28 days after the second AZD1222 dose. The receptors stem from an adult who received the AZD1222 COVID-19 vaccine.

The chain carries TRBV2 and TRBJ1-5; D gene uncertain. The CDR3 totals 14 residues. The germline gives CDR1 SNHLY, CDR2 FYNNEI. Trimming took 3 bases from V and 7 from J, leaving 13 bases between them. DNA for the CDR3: TGTGCCAGCAGTGACGTGGAGCCCGGACAGCCCCAGCATTTT. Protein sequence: CASSDVEPGQPQHF.

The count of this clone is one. The CDR3 is CASSFSGTGHGYTF. The CDR3 nucleotides read TGTGCCAGCAGTTTCTCCGGGACAGGGCATGGCTACACCTTC. This rearrangement joins TRBV27 to TRBJ1-2; 9 bases match TRBD1. V shed 3 bases, J shed 6 bases, and the junction held 5 bases outside the gene matches. The germline CDR1 and CDR2 sequences are MNHEY and SMNVEV (reference sequence). The CDR3 loop spans 14 amino acids.

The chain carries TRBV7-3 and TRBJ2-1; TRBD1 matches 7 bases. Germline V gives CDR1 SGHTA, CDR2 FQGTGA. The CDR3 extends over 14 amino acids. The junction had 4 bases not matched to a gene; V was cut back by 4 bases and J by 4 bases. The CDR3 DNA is TGTGCCAGCAGCTCTCCGGGACAGTACAATGAGCAGTTCTTC. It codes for CASSSPGQYNEQFF.

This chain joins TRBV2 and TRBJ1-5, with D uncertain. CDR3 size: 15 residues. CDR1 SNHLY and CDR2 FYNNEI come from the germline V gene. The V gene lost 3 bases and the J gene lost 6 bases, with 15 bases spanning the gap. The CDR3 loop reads CASSEKGGPTQPQHF. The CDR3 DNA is TGTGCCAGCAGTGAGAAGGGTGGGCCCACTCAGCCCCAGCATTTT.

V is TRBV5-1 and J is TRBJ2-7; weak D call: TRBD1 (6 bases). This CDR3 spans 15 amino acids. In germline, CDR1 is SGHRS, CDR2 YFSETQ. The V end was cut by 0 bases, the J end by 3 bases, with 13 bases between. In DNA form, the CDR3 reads TGCGCCAGCAGCTTGGATACAGGGACCAGCTACGAGCAGTACTTC. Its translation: CASSLDTGTSYEQYF. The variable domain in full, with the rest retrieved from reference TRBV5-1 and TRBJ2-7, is KAGVTQTPRYLIKTRGQQVTLSCSPISGHRSVSWYQQTPGQGLQFLFEYFSETQRNKGNFPGRFSGRQFSNSRSEMNVSTLELGDSALYLCASSLDTGTSYEQYFGPGTRLTVT.

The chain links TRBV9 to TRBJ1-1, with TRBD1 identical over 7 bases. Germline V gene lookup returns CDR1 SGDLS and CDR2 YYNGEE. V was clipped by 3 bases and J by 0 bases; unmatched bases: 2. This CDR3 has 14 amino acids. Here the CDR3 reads CASSGDSLNTEAFF. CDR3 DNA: TGTGCCAGCAGCGGGGACAGTTTGAACACTGAAGCTTTCTTT.

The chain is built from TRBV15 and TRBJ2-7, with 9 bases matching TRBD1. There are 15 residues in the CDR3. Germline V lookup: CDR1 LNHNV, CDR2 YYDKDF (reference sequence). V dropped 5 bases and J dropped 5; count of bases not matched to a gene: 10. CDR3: CATSGRDRAMDEQYF. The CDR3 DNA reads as TGTGCCACCAGCGGAAGGGACAGGGCGATGGACGAGCAGTACTTC.

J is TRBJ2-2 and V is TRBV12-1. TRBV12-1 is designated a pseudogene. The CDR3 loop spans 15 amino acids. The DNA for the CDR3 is TGTGCCAGCAGCTTTGACCGGAACTTCACCGGGGAGCTGTTTTTT. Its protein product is CASSFDRNFTGELFF.

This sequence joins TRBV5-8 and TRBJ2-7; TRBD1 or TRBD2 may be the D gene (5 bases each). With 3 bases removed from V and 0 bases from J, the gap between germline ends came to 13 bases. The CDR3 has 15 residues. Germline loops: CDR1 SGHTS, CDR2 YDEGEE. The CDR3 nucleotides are TGTGCCAGCAGCTGGTTTGGGGACCGCTCCTACGAGCAGTACTTC. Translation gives CASSWFGDRSYEQYF. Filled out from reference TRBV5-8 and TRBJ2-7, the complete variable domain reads EAGVTQSPTHLIKTRGQQATLRCSPISGHTSVYWYQQALGLGLQFLLWYDEGEERNRGNFPPRFSGRQFPNYSSELNVNALELEDSALYLCASSWFGDRSYEQYFGPGTRLTVT.

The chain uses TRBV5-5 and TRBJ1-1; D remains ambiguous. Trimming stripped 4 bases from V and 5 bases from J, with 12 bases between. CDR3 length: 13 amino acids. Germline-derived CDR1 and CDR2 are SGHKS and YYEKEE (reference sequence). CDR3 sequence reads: CASSITGDTEAFF. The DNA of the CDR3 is TGTGCCAGCAGCATTACCGGGGATACTGAAGCTTTCTTT.

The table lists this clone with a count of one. CDR3 DNA: TGTGCCAGCAGCTTAGCAGGGTTGGGCACTGAAGCTTTCTTT. Amino acids: CASSLAGLGTEAFF. V is TRBV7-9 and J is TRBJ1-1; D unclear. The CDR3 length is 14 residues. V lost 0 bases, J lost 4 bases, and 9 bases lay in between. CDR1 is SEHNR, CDR2 FQNEAQ, per germline (reference sequence). The full variable domain, rest sourced from reference TRBV7-9 and TRBJ1-1, is DTGVSQNPRHKITKRGQNVTFRCDPISEHNRLYWYRQTLGQGPEFLTYFQNEAQLEKSRLLSDRFSAERPKGSFSTLEIQRTEQGDSAMYLCASSLAGLGTEAFFGQGTRLTVV.

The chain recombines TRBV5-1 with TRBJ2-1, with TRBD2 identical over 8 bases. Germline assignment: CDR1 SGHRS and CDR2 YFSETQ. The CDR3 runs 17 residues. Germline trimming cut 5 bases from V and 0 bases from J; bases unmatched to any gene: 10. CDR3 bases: TGCGCCAGCAGAGACAGCGGGGGCCGGCGCTCCTACAATGAGCAGTTCTTC. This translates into CASRDSGGRRSYNEQFF.

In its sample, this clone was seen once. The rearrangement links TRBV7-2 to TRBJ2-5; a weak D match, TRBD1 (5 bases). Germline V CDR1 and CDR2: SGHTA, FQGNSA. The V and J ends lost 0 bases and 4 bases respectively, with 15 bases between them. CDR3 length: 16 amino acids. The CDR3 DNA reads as TGTGCCAGCAGCTTAGCGGGGCCGTCCGTGGGAGAGACCCAGTACTTC. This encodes CASSLAGPSVGETQYF. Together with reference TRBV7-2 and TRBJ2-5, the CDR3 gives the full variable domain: GAGVSQSPSNKVTEKGKDVELRCDPISGHTALYWYRQSLGQGLEFLIYFQGNSAPDKSGLPSDRFSAERTGGSVSTLTIQRTQQEDSAVYLCASSLAGPSVGETQYFGPGTRLLVL.

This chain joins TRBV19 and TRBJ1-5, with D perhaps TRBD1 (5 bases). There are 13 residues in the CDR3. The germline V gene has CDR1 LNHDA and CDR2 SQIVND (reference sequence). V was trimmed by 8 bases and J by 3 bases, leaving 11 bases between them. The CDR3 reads CASSDSPNQPQHF. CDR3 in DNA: TGTGCCAGTTCCGACAGCCCCAATCAGCCCCAGCATTTT.

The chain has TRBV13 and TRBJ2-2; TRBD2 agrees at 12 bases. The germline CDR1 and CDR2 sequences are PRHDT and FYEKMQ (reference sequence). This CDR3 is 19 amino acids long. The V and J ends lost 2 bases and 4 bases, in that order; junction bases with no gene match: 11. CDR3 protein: CASSLSRSLAGGSTGELFF. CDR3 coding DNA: TGTGCCAGCAGCTTATCCCGCTCCCTAGCGGGGGGGAGCACCGGGGAGCTGTTTTTT.